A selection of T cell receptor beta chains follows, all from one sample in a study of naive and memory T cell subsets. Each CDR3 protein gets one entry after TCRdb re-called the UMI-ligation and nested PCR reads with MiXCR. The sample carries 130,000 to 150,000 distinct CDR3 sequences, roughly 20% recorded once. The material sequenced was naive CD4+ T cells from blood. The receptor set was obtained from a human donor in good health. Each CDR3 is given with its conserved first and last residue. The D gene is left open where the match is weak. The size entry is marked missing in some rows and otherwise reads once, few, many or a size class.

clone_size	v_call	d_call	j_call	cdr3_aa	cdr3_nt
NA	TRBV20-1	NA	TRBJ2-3	CSARRQSTDTQYF	TGCAGTGCTAGAAGACAGAGCACAGATACGCAGTATTTT
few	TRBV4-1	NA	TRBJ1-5	CASSQVITGNQPQHF	TGCGCCAGCAGCCAAGTAATCACAGGTAATCAGCCCCAGCATTTT
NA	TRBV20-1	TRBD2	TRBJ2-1	CSAQRLAEVNEQFF	TGCAGTGCCCAAAGGCTAGCGGAGGTTAATGAGCAGTTCTTC
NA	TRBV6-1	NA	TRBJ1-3	CASSVGHGNTIYF	TGTGCCAGCAGTGTCGGACATGGAAACACCATATATTTT
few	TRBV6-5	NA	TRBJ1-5	CASSYSIRQPQHF	TGTGCCAGCAGTTACTCGATTCGGCAGCCCCAGCATTTT
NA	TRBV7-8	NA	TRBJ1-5	CASSPAGAVNQPQHF	TGTGCCAGCAGCCCAGCGGGGGCGGTCAATCAGCCCCAGCATTTT
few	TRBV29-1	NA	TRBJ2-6	CSVLRVGANVLTF	TGCAGCGTCCTCAGGGTTGGGGCCAACGTCCTGACTTTC
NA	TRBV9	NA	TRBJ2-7	CASSRGDITYEQYF	TGTGCCAGCAGCAGAGGGGACATAACCTACGAGCAGTACTTC
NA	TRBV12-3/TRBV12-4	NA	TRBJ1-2	CASSLRQSLYGYTF	TGTGCCAGCAGTCTCCGGCAATCCCTCTATGGCTACACCTTC
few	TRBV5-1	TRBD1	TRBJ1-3	CASSLAGTGLGNTIYF	TGCGCCAGCAGCTTGGCGGGGACAGGGCTTGGAAACACCATATATTTT
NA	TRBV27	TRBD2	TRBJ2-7	CASSLGTSGSPYEQYF	TGTGCCAGCAGTTTGGGGACTAGCGGGAGTCCCTACGAGCAGTACTTC
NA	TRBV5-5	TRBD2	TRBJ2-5	CASSLLLSSGIRGEQETQYF	TGTGCCAGCAGCTTGTTGCTGTCTAGCGGGATCAGAGGGGAGCAAGAGACCCAGTACTTC
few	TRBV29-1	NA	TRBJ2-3	CSVEDGGPGLTDTQYF	TGCAGCGTTGAAGATGGGGGGCCAGGGTTGACAGATACGCAGTATTTT
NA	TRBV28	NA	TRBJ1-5	CASGGGNQPQHF	TGTGCCAGCGGGGGTGGCAATCAGCCCCAGCATTTT
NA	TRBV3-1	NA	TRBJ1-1	CASSRRTEGTTEAFF	TGTGCCAGCAGCCGACGGACAGAAGGCACCACTGAAGCTTTCTTT
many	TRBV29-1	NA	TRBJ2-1	CSVVPDFNEQFF	TGCAGCGTTGTCCCCGACTTCAATGAGCAGTTCTTC
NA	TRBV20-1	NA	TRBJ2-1	CSARDWGEFEGEQFF	TGCAGTGCTAGAGATTGGGGGGAGTTCGAGGGTGAGCAGTTCTTC
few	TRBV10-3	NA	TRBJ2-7	CAISQGPTGYEQYF	TGTGCCATCAGCCAAGGCCCTACAGGGTACGAGCAGTACTTC
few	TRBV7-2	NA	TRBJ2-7	CASSVTYGPGDEQYF	TGTGCCAGCAGCGTCACATACGGACCCGGCGACGAGCAGTACTTC
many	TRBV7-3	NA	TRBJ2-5	CASSSSTPGTQYF	TGTGCCAGCAGCTCTAGCACCCCCGGGACCCAGTACTTC
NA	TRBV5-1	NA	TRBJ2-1	CASRLGAGSYNEQFF	TGCGCCAGCAGGTTGGGAGCGGGTTCCTACAATGAGCAGTTCTTC
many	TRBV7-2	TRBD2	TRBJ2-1	CASRSRLAKYNEQFF	TGTGCCAGCAGATCCAGACTAGCGAAATACAATGAGCAGTTCTTC
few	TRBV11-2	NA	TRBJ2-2	CASRSGRGENTGELFF	TGTGCCAGCAGATCCGGCCGGGGAGAGAACACCGGGGAGCTGTTTTTT
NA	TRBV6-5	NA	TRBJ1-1	CASSNTGNTEAFF	TGTGCCAGCAGTAATACAGGGAACACTGAAGCTTTCTTT
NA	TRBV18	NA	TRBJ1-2	CVSSPRAGDGYTF	TGTGTCAGCTCACCAAGGGCAGGGGATGGCTACACCTTC
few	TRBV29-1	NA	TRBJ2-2	CSVGANTGELFF	TGCAGCGTTGGTGCGAACACCGGGGAGCTGTTTTTT
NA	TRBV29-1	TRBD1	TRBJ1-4	CSVEGDSNEKLFF	TGCAGCGTTGAGGGGGACAGCAATGAAAAACTGTTTTTT
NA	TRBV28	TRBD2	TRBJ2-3	CASLEAGEDTQYF	TGTGCCAGCTTAGAGGCGGGAGAAGATACGCAGTATTTT
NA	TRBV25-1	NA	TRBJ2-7	CASMGLSGEQYF	TGTGCCAGCATGGGGCTGTCGGGCGAGCAGTACTTC